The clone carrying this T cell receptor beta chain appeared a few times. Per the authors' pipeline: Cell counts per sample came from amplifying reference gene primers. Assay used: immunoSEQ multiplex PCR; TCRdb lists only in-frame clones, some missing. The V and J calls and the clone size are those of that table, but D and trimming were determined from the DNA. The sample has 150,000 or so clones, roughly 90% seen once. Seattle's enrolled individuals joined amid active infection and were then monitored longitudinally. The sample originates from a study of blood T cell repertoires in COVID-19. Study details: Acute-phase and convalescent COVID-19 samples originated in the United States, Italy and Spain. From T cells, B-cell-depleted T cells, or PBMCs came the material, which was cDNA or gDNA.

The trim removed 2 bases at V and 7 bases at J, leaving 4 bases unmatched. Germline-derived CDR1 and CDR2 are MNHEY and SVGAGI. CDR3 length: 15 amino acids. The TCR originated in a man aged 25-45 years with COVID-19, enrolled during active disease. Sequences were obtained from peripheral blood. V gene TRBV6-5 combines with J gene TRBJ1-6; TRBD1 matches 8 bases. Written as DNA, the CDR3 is TGTGCCAGCAGTTACCGACAGGGGAGGAATTCACCCCTCCACTTT. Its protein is CASSYRQGRNSPLHF.